The 24 T cell receptor beta chains below were found in one sample sequenced in a study of cytomegalovirus exposure and HLA in healthy donors. A multiplex PCR was run with 60 Vbeta primers and 13 Jbeta primers. Measured with immunoSEQ multiplex PCR; TCRdb has only the in-frame clones, and not every one. The sample totals over 120,000 clones. The sequenced material came from PBMCs. Receptor source: a male donor in good health and CMV-seronegative.

The chain uses TRBV6-5 and TRBJ2-3; 8 bases line up with TRBD1. CDR1 is MNHEY, CDR2 SVGAGI, per germline. The CDR3 consists of 15 residues. Germline trimming cut 6 bases from V and 2 bases from J; bases unmatched to any gene: 7. The CDR3: CASSSTGDPTDTQYF. In DNA form, the CDR3 reads TGTGCCAGCAGCTCGACAGGGGACCCCACAGATACGCAGTATTTT.

The chain employs TRBV19 and TRBJ1-2; D call uncertain. Trimming removed 1 base at V and 2 bases at J, with 11 bases between. This CDR3 has 15 residues. The germline V gene encodes CDR1 LNHDA and CDR2 SQIVND (reference sequence). The CDR3 region is CASSIGGRSNYGYTF. The CDR3 bases are TGTGCCAGTAGTATAGGCGGTCGGAGCAACTATGGCTACACCTTC.

The DNA for the CDR3 is TGTGCCAGCAGACAGTACACTGAAGCTTTCTTT. Its protein is CASRQYTEAFF. The rearrangement uses TRBV7-9 and TRBJ1-1; no definite D call. This CDR3 is 11 amino acids long. CDR1 SEHNR and CDR2 FQNEAQ come from the germline V gene (reference sequence). Trimming shortened V by 6 bases and J by 3 bases, and 5 bases separated the two germline ends.

This rearrangement joins TRBV19 to TRBJ1-2; 7 positions match TRBD1. Germline assignment: CDR1 LNHDA and CDR2 SQIVND (reference sequence). The CDR3 has 13 residues. V gave up 6 bases and J gave up 4 bases; unmatched junction bases: 5. CDR3 sequence reads: CASRQGLFYGYTF. The CDR3 DNA is TGTGCCAGTAGACAGGGGCTTTTCTATGGCTACACCTTC.

J is TRBJ1-3 and V is TRBV30; tentatively, D is TRBD1 (5 bases). V was trimmed by 0 bases and J by 3 bases, leaving 9 bases between them. In germline, CDR1 is GTSNPN, CDR2 SVGIG (reference sequence). This CDR3 is built from 14 residues. The CDR3 sequence: CAWSVRGYGNTIYF. CDR3 DNA: TGTGCCTGGAGTGTACGGGGGTATGGAAACACCATATATTTT.

This chain links TRBV19 with TRBJ2-7; 9 nucleotides align to TRBD2. This CDR3 contains 13 residues. The germline CDR1 and CDR2 sequences are LNHDA and SQIVND (reference sequence). With 5 bases clipped from V and 7 bases from J, the junction kept 6 bases outside the gene matches. CDR3 in DNA: TGTGCCAGTAGTGTGGCGGGAGGGTGGGAGCAGTACTTC. Protein sequence: CASSVAGGWEQYF.

This chain connects TRBV13 to TRBJ2-1; D gene ambiguous. CDR3 length equals 13 residues. CDR1 and CDR2 from the germline V gene are PRHDT and FYEKMQ (reference sequence). Deletions cut 5 bases from V and 6 bases from J, with 11 bases between. The CDR3 region is CASSPPRSNEQFF. The CDR3 nucleotides read TGTGCCAGCAGCCCCCCACGGAGCAATGAGCAGTTCTTC.

This chain links TRBV7-6 with TRBJ1-5, with D possibly matching TRBD1 (6 bases). Germline CDR1 and CDR2: SGHVS and FNYEAQ. This CDR3 has 15 residues. The V end lost 5 bases, the J end lost 2 bases, and 13 bases lay between the germline ends. The CDR3 is CASSRFSGGNQPQHF. CDR3 DNA sequence: TGTGCCAGCAGCCGATTCTCAGGGGGCAATCAGCCCCAGCATTTT.

V is TRBV15 and J is TRBJ1-5, with D possibly TRBD1 on 6 matching bases. Germline loops: CDR1 LNHNV, CDR2 YYDKDF (reference sequence). This CDR3 has 15 residues. The ends were cut back, 0 bases at V and 10 bases at J, with 16 bases in the middle. CDR3 sequence reads: CATSREQGTRFPQHF. DNA for the CDR3: TGTGCCACCAGCAGAGAGCAGGGGACCCGTTTCCCCCAGCATTTT.

The V and J genes are TRBV5-8 and TRBJ2-7; the D gene is possibly TRBD2 (7 bases). This CDR3 comprises 17 residues. From germline, CDR1 is SGHTS and CDR2 YDEGEE. Trimming removed 4 bases from V and 6 bases from J, with 26 bases in between. CDR3 sequence (DNA): TGTGCCAGCAGCCTAGGGGGGGAGGGAGGTTGGTCCGGCGAGCAGTACTTC. Encoded protein: CASSLGGEGGWSGEQYF.

The rearrangement joins TRBV6-5 to TRBJ1-6; 11 positions match TRBD1. V lost 6 bases and J lost 5; bases outside the gene matches: 3. In germline, CDR1 is MNHEY, CDR2 SVGAGI. The CDR3 runs to 15 residues. The chain's CDR3 is CASRGTGGNNSPLHF. The CDR3 nucleotides are TGTGCCAGCAGGGGGACAGGGGGGAATAATTCACCCCTCCACTTT.

The V call is TRBV4-1, the J call TRBJ1-1, with D perhaps matching TRBD1 (6 bases). Germline V gives CDR1 MGHRA, CDR2 YSYEKL. V lost 0 bases, J lost 5 bases, and 13 bases lay in between. CDR3 length equals 15 residues. The CDR3 DNA follows: TGCGCCAGCAGCCAAGAAGGGGGTGGGTGGACTGAAGCTTTCTTT. It codes for CASSQEGGGWTEAFF.

The CDR3 reads CASSLDPSGGLRDTQYF. For the CDR3, the DNA is TGTGCCAGCAGCTTAGACCCTAGCGGGGGGTTAAGGGATACGCAGTATTTT. V usage is TRBV7-3 and J usage is TRBJ2-3; 11 nucleotides line up with TRBD2. With V trimmed by 2 bases and J by 6 bases, 10 bases remained unmatched. The CDR3 is 17 residues long. Per germline, CDR1 SGHTA and CDR2 FQGTGA.

The V call is TRBV27, the J call TRBJ1-1; possibly TRBD1 for D (6 bases). The CDR3 contains 17 residues. The V end lost 6 bases, the J end lost 4 bases, and 24 bases lay between the germline ends. Germline lookup yields CDR1 MNHEY and CDR2 SMNVEV (reference sequence). The CDR3 DNA follows: TGTGCCAGCAGCGTAAATCCGGGCGGGGGCATGGGCACTGAAGCTTTCTTT. The encoded protein is CASSVNPGGGMGTEAFF.

This chain links TRBV30 with TRBJ1-2; tentatively, D is TRBD1 (6 bases). The CDR3 runs to 14 residues. Germline CDR1 GTSNPN, CDR2 SVGIG (reference sequence). Trimming took off 4 bases at V and 7 bases at J, with 19 bases between the two ends. The CDR3 region is CAWTRVQGAGGYTF. CDR3 nucleotide sequence: TGTGCCTGGACGAGAGTACAGGGTGCGGGTGGCTACACCTTC.

V usage is TRBV14 and J usage is TRBJ2-7, with a tentative D call TRBD2 (5 bases). The V gene lost 3 bases and the J gene lost 6 bases, with 15 bases spanning the gap. CDR3 length: 14 amino acids. The germline V gene encodes CDR1 SGHDN and CDR2 FVKESK. Written as DNA, the CDR3 is TGTGCCAGCAGCCACCGACTCCTCCGGGGCGAGCAGTACTTC. Protein: CASSHRLLRGEQYF.

The J gene is TRBJ2-1, the V gene TRBV30, with 9 bases identical to TRBD2. J was trimmed by 9 bases and V by 1 base; bases with no gene match: 13. The CDR3 loop spans 16 amino acids. From germline, CDR1 is GTSNPN and CDR2 SVGIG (reference sequence). CDR3 nucleotide sequence: TGTGCCTGGAGTGGGGGTGTTAGCGGGAGCGATAGTGAGCAGTTCTTC. Protein product: CAWSGGVSGSDSEQFF. Drawing the rest from reference TRBV30 and TRBJ2-1, the complete variable domain is SQTIHQWPATLVQPVGSPLSLECTVEGTSNPNLYWYRQAAGRGLQLLFYSVGIGQISSEVPQNLSASRPQDRQFILSSKKLLLSDSGFYLCAWSGGVSGSDSEQFFGPGTRLTVL.

This chain joins TRBV18 and TRBJ1-6; no firm D call. The CDR3 runs 15 residues. In germline, CDR1 is KGHSH, CDR2 LQKENI. The V end was cut by 4 bases, the J end by 3 bases, with 10 bases between. In nucleotides, the CDR3 is TGTGCCAGCTCACGGGCCCTCGACTATAATTCACCCCTCCACTTT. Residues: CASSRALDYNSPLHF.

The V call is TRBV28, the J call TRBJ1-2; maybe TRBD1 (6 bases). This CDR3 has 13 amino acids. Germline lookup yields CDR1 MDHEN and CDR2 SYDVKM. The V and J ends lost 7 bases and 4 bases respectively, with 13 bases between them. CDR3 protein: CASTHRTVYGYTF. In DNA, the CDR3 is TGTGCCAGCACCCATCGGACAGTCTATGGCTACACCTTC.

The V gene is TRBV18, the J gene TRBJ1-5; 8 bases map to TRBD1. Germline CDR1 is KGHSH and CDR2 is LQKENI. V shed 6 bases and J 7 bases; nucleotides not matched to a gene: 8. The CDR3 consists of 14 residues. The CDR3 region is CASSTTGGNQPQHF. The CDR3 DNA follows: TGTGCCAGCTCTACCACAGGGGGGAACCAGCCCCAGCATTTT.

The chain combines TRBV25-1 with TRBJ1-2, with 9 bases identical to TRBD1. The CDR3 is made up of 14 amino acids. Germline CDR1 is MGHDK and CDR2 is SYGVNS. With 0 bases clipped from V and 9 bases from J, the junction kept 5 bases outside the gene matches. Here the CDR3 DNA reads TGTGCCAGCAGTGAATATAGACAGGGGGGTAGCTACACCTTC. Its translation: CASSEYRQGGSYTF.

The gene calls are TRBV11-3 and TRBJ2-3; tentative D call: TRBD2 (7 bases). Trimming took off 4 bases at V and 4 bases at J, with 18 bases between the two ends. The CDR3 is 16 residues long. CDR1 and CDR2 (germline): SGHNT, YENEEA. The CDR3 region is CASSYWGGDGADTQYF. The CDR3, as DNA: TGTGCCAGCAGCTACTGGGGGGGCGATGGCGCAGATACGCAGTATTTT.

The chain joins TRBV5-6 to TRBJ2-1; TRBD2 matches at 7 bases. CDR1 is SGHDT, CDR2 YYEEEE, per germline. J gave up 0 bases and V 5 bases, and 8 bases lay outside the gene matches. The CDR3 contains 16 residues. The chain's CDR3 is CASRWGGGLSYNEQFF. In nucleotides, the CDR3 is TGTGCCAGCAGGTGGGGGGGAGGACTCTCCTACAATGAGCAGTTCTTC.

The chain couples TRBV28 to TRBJ1-1, with 9 positions matching TRBD1. Looked up from germline, CDR1 is MDHEN and CDR2 is SYDVKM. The CDR3 totals 14 residues. The trim removed 6 bases at V and 5 bases at J, leaving 7 bases unmatched. The CDR3 bases are TGTGCCAGCAGCCGGACAGGGGTTGGGACTGAAGCTTTCTTT. Its protein product is CASSRTGVGTEAFF.